A single sample is the source of the 2 T cell receptor beta chains below, sequenced in a study of spatial heterogeneity in lung cancer. TCRdb independently ran MiXCR on the 5' RACE reads; one entry per CDR3 protein. Here the sample spans some 30,000 distinct CDR3 sequences, 5.4% being singletons. Described time point: blood at routine non-recurrence follow-up after resection. Sequencing used PBMCs, obtained at follow-up. These receptors all come from a female donor with early-stage non-small cell lung cancer.

The table lists this clonotype with many counts. V is TRBV3-1 and J is TRBJ2-7; 9 bases align to TRBD2. The V and J ends lost 1 base and 0 bases, in that order; junction bases with no gene match: 10. The V gene's germline CDR1 is LGHDT and CDR2 YNNKEL (reference sequence). The CDR3 contains 18 residues. The CDR3 loop is CASSQGATSGVVSYEQYF. The CDR3 DNA is TGTGCCAGCAGCCAAGGCGCGACTAGCGGAGTGGTCTCCTACGAGCAGTACTTC.

This clonotype was counted at least ten times. The chain links TRBV7-2 to TRBJ2-5; D not certain. There are 15 residues in the CDR3. Trimming cost V 3 bases and J 0 bases, with 11 bases left between them. Germline-derived CDR1 and CDR2 are SGHTA and FQGNSA. The CDR3 reads CASSLWHSYQETQYF. In DNA form, the CDR3 reads TGTGCCAGCAGCTTGTGGCACAGCTACCAAGAGACCCAGTACTTC.